This T cell receptor (beta chain) emerged from a study of blood T cell repertoires in COVID-19. The repertoire was sequenced with immunoSEQ multiplex PCR; TCRdb's copy has only in-frame clones and lacks some. This table has more than 200,000 clones, 82% appearing once. In Seattle, patients joined the study during active infection and were tracked longitudinally. J gave up 4 bases and V 5 bases, and 9 bases lay outside the gene matches. This CDR3 comprises 16 residues. CDR1 MNHEY and CDR2 SMNVEV come from the germline V gene (reference sequence). V gene TRBV27 combines with J gene TRBJ2-2; 8 bases line up with TRBD1. Material: peripheral blood. The TCR was taken from an elderly woman with COVID-19, enrolled during active disease. The CDR3 spells CASSPSGTGSTGELFF. For the CDR3, the DNA is TGTGCCAGCAGTCCCTCCGGGACAGGCAGCACCGGGGAGCTGTTTTTT.